Sequencing of this T cell receptor (beta chain) was carried out in a study of shared clonotypes between healthy human individuals. It was into CD45RA+ naive and CD45RA-negative memory subsets that the CD4+ cells were split. This clone appeared once. Germline assignment: CDR1 SGHKS and CDR2 YYEKEE (reference sequence). Losses at the gene ends were 4 bases for V and 3 bases for J; bases not matched to a gene: 6. The CDR3 contains 14 residues. The method was immunoSEQ multiplex PCR; TCRdb's version includes in-frame clones alone and lacks a portion of them. The sample carries over a million clones, 95% to 99% recorded once.

This rearrangement joins TRBV5-5 to TRBJ2-7; the match to TRBD2 covers 8 bases. Material: naive CD4+ T cells sorted from blood. Indicated subset: CD45RA+ positively selected. The source of this sequence is a man aged 25 to 45 in good health. The CDR3 sequence is CASSVSGSFYEQYF. DNA for the CDR3: TGTGCCAGCAGCGTCAGCGGGAGTTTCTACGAGCAGTACTTC. The whole variable domain, filled in from reference TRBV5-5 and TRBJ2-7, reads DAGVTQSPTHLIKTRGQQVTLRCSPISGHKSVSWYQQVLGQGPQFIFQYYEKEERGRGNFPDRFSARQFPNYSSELNVNALLLGDSALYLCASSVSGSFYEQYFGPGTRLTVT.